The rows below give T cell receptor beta chains drawn from one sample of a study of cytomegalovirus exposure and HLA in healthy donors. Profiling relied on immunoSEQ multiplex PCR, and the TCRdb table lists in-frame clones only, not all of them. The profile shows fewer than 120,000 clones, more than 65% of them singletons. The sequencing sample was made of PBMCs. Receptor source: a man aged 25 to 40 in good health and CMV-seropositive. Each CDR3 is given with its conserved first and last residue. D genes are given only for firm matches. Where a row states a size, it is once, few, many or the class of an expanded clone; other rows omit it.

clone_size j_call d_call v_call cdr3_aa cdr3_nt
NA TRBJ2-5 NA TRBV7-2 CASSLGGSQETQYF TGTGCCAGCAGCTTAGGAGGCAGCCAGGAGACCCAGTACTTC
once TRBJ2-5 NA TRBV11-1 CASSLRQGGSSQETQYF TGTGCCAGCAGCTTAAGACAGGGAGGAAGCTCCCAAGAGACCCAGTACTTC
NA TRBJ1-2 NA TRBV6-5 CASSYSAGGNYGYTF TGTGCCAGCAGTTACTCGGCCGGAGGTAACTATGGCTACACCTTC
NA TRBJ1-3 TRBD1 TRBV10-2 CASSSTGGRNTIYF TGCGCCAGCAGCTCGACAGGGGGCAGAAACACCATATATTTT
NA TRBJ2-2 NA TRBV2 CASTEGIALTGELFF TGTGCCAGCACGGAGGGCATCGCCTTAACCGGGGAGCTGTTTTTT
NA TRBJ1-1 TRBD1 TRBV9 CASSVDTGGTEAFF TGTGCCAGCAGCGTGGATACAGGGGGCACTGAAGCTTTCTTT
once TRBJ1-2 TRBD1 TRBV19 CASSIGWTGGSYTF TGTGCCAGTAGTATAGGTTGGACAGGAGGGAGCTACACCTTC
NA TRBJ1-2 TRBD1 TRBV5-6 CASRVEGTGVLSGYTF TGTGCCAGCAGGGTAGAGGGGACAGGGGTCCTCTCTGGCTACACCTTC
NA TRBJ2-7 NA TRBV6-1 CGSRGLAESYEQYF TGTGGCAGCAGGGGGCTAGCGGAAAGCTACGAGCAGTACTTC
NA TRBJ1-4 TRBD1 TRBV7-9 CATGGQGDEKLFF TGTGCCACTGGGGGACAGGGAGATGAAAAACTGTTTTTT
NA TRBJ2-2 NA TRBV5-4 CASSLASLNTGELFF TGTGCCAGCAGCTTGGCCAGTTTGAACACCGGGGAGCTGTTTTTT
few TRBJ2-7 NA TRBV20-1 CSAVSTGEQYF TGCAGTGCTGTCAGCACGGGCGAGCAGTACTTC
few TRBJ2-2 NA TRBV6-5 CASSYSMGAGRGAVF TGTGCCAGCAGTTACTCGATGGGGGCGGGTCGGGGAGCTGTTTTT
NA TRBJ2-7 TRBD1 TRBV4-3 CASSHNRGVGRYEQYF TGCGCCAGCAGCCATAACAGGGGGGTCGGTAGGTACGAGCAGTACTTC
NA TRBJ2-5 TRBD1 TRBV5-6 CASSLRDRGLETQYF TGTGCCAGCAGCCTCCGGGACAGGGGACTTGAGACCCAGTACTTC
NA TRBJ2-3 TRBD2 TRBV19 CASQRLAGGRSTDTQYF TGTGCCAGCCAAAGGCTAGCGGGGGGGCGGAGCACAGATACGCAGTATTTT
NA TRBJ1-1 NA TRBV28 CASSLVDSLNTEAFF TGTGCCAGCAGTTTAGTAGACAGCTTGAACACTGAAGCTTTCTTT
once TRBJ2-3 NA TRBV9 CASSGAGPATDTQYF TGTGCCAGCAGCGGGGCGGGGCCGGCGACAGATACGCAGTATTTT
NA TRBJ2-7 NA TRBV7-2 CASIERQSSYEQYF TGTGCCAGCATCGAGAGGCAGTCCTCCTACGAGCAGTACTTC
NA TRBJ1-1 TRBD1 TRBV29-1 CSVARTGGFGAFF TGCAGCGTTGCCCGGACAGGGGGCTTCGGAGCTTTCTTT
NA TRBJ1-4 NA TRBV30 CAWGEGAGEEEKLFF TGTGCCTGGGGTGAGGGTGCGGGGGAGGAAGAAAAACTGTTTTTT
NA TRBJ2-3 TRBD1 TRBV5-5 CASSSQTGGIDTQYF TGTGCCAGCAGCTCCCAGACAGGGGGGATAGATACGCAGTATTTT
few TRBJ2-5 TRBD2 TRBV10-1 CASSDGTRGTQYF TGCGCCAGCAGTGATGGGACTAGAGGAACCCAGTACTTC
NA TRBJ2-1 TRBD2 TRBV9 CASSLPGGGAINEQFF TGTGCCAGCAGCCTACCTGGCGGGGGGGCCATCAATGAGCAGTTCTTC
few TRBJ2-3 TRBD2 TRBV5-6 CASSLRLAGGPTDTQYF TGTGCCAGCAGCCTGAGACTAGCGGGGGGCCCCACAGATACGCAGTATTTT
once TRBJ1-5 NA TRBV7-2 CASSSQVQSNQPQHF TGTGCCAGCAGCTCCCAGGTTCAGAGCAATCAGCCCCAGCATTTT
NA TRBJ2-5 TRBD2 TRBV5-6 CASSLLATQETQYF TGTGCCAGCAGCTTACTAGCGACCCAAGAGACCCAGTACTTC
few TRBJ2-7 TRBD2 TRBV11-2 CASSETSGGSYEQYF TGTGCCAGCAGCGAGACTAGCGGGGGGTCCTACGAGCAGTACTTC
few TRBJ1-3 NA TRBV18 CASSPPYMAQTSGNTIYF TGTGCCAGCTCACCACCGTATATGGCCCAAACGTCTGGAAACACCATATATTTT
NA TRBJ1-1 NA TRBV6-5 CASSYSGPLNTEAFF TGTGCCAGCAGTTACTCTGGCCCGCTGAACACTGAAGCTTTCTTT
few TRBJ2-7 NA TRBV10-2 CASNAGHEQYF TGCGCCAGCAATGCGGGCCACGAGCAGTACTTC
NA TRBJ1-5 TRBD1 TRBV7-2 CASSATGSNQPQHF TGTGCCAGCAGCGCGACAGGGAGCAATCAGCCCCAGCATTTT
once TRBJ1-1 NA TRBV30 CAWSVPTGSIDTEAFF TGTGCCTGGAGTGTACCGACGGGTTCGATCGACACTGAAGCTTTCTTT
NA TRBJ2-7 NA TRBV5-1 CASSLDNEQYF TGCGCCAGCAGCTTGGATAACGAGCAGTACTTC
NA TRBJ2-5 NA TRBV19 CASKDRGEEQYF TGTGCCAGTAAGGATCGGGGTGAAGAGCAGTACTTC
few TRBJ1-5 NA TRBV7-2 CASTQTGIGNQPQHF TGTGCCAGCACCCAAACAGGGATTGGCAATCAGCCCCAGCATTTT
few TRBJ2-7 TRBD1 TRBV5-4 CASSPGTGTYEQYF TGTGCCAGCAGCCCCGGGACAGGAACCTACGAGCAGTACTTC
once TRBJ1-4 NA TRBV5-1 CASSADSTNEKLFF TGCGCCAGCAGCGCGGACAGTACTAATGAAAAACTGTTTTTT
NA TRBJ1-3 NA TRBV5-6 CASSLEHRALGNTIYF TGTGCCAGCAGCTTGGAACACAGGGCCCTGGGGAACACCATATATTTT
NA TRBJ2-7 NA TRBV7-8 CASSPKRIQGSSYEQYF TGTGCCAGCAGCCCAAAAAGGATTCAGGGGAGCTCCTACGAGCAGTACTTC
NA TRBJ1-2 NA TRBV2 CASRDRDKNYGYTF TGTGCCAGCAGAGACCGGGACAAGAACTATGGCTACACCTTC
NA TRBJ1-1 NA TRBV4-1 CASSPIRLGGDTEAFF TGCGCCAGCAGCCCGATCCGACTGGGAGGGGACACTGAAGCTTTCTTT
few TRBJ1-2 NA TRBV7-9 CASSLASGYTF TGTGCCAGCAGCTTAGCCTCTGGCTACACCTTC
NA TRBJ2-1 TRBD2 TRBV7-2 CASSFSRGGYYNEQFF TGTGCCAGCAGCTTTTCGCGCGGGGGGTACTACAATGAGCAGTTCTTC
few TRBJ2-1 TRBD2 TRBV4-3 CASSQTSGGLNEQFF TGCGCCAGCAGCCAAACTAGCGGGGGGCTCAATGAGCAGTTCTTC
NA TRBJ1-2 NA TRBV4-1 CASSQDDAGANYGYTF TGCGCCAGCAGCCAAGATGACGCAGGGGCTAACTATGGCTACACCTTC
NA TRBJ1-4 TRBD1 TRBV4-3 CASSQEYGTGPLGDEKLFF TGCGCCAGCAGCCAAGAATACGGGACAGGTCCCTTGGGGGATGAAAAACTGTTTTTT
NA TRBJ1-4 TRBD1 TRBV30 CAWSAPGQGNEKLFF TGTGCCTGGAGTGCCCCGGGACAGGGTAATGAAAAACTGTTTTTT